These 29 T cell receptor beta chains share one sample of origin, sequenced in a study of T cell responses to AZD1222 COVID-19 vaccine. Sequenced by immunoSEQ multiplex PCR; TCRdb stores in-frame clones only, minus some. The sample lists some 90,000 clones, 89% occurring once. This specimen was peripheral blood, taken on day 0 of AZD1222 vaccination. The receptors were sampled from an adult in good health.

The CDR3 sequence: CASSPGGDTEAFF. The DNA of the CDR3 is TGTGCCAGCAGCCCTGGGGGGGACACTGAAGCTTTCTTT. The V call is TRBV7-9, the J call TRBJ1-1, with D tentatively TRBD1 (5 bases). V was pared by 5 bases and J by 3 bases, with 10 bases between. The CDR3 runs 13 residues. Germline CDR1 and CDR2: SEHNR and FQNEAQ (reference sequence).

J is TRBJ2-5 and V is TRBV29-1, with D maybe TRBD1 (5 bases). The CDR3 consists of 11 residues. Germline CDR1 reads SQVTM; CDR2 reads ANQGSEA. The V end was cut by 7 bases, the J end by 3 bases, with 9 bases between. The CDR3, as DNA: TGCAGCGCCAGGGAAAAAGAGACCCAGTACTTC. This translates into CSAREKETQYF. Using reference TRBV29-1 and TRBJ2-5 for the parts outside the CDR3, the full variable domain is SAVISQKPSRDICQRGTSLTIQCQVDSQVTMMFWYRQQPGQSLTLIATANQGSEATYESGFVIDKFPISRPNLTFSTLTVSNMSPEDSSIYLCSAREKETQYFGPGTRLLVL.

The chain joins TRBV21-1 to TRBJ2-1; the table's D call, TRBD2, was not checked against the DNA. TRBV21-1 is a pseudogene. The CDR3 runs to 15 residues. In nucleotides, the CDR3 is TGTGCCAGCAGCAAACGTAGCCTCCTCATCAATGAGCAGTTCTTC. Translation gives CASSKRSLLINEQFF.

The chain is built from TRBV14 and TRBJ1-1; 10 nucleotides match TRBD1. In germline, CDR1 is SGHDN, CDR2 FVKESK. This CDR3 has 15 amino acids. The V segment lost 3 bases and the J segment 5 bases; nucleotides outside the gene matches: 6. CDR3 bases: TGTGCCAGCAGCCACCAGAGGGACAGGGGTACTGAAGCTTTCTTT. Translated, it gives CASSHQRDRGTEAFF.

The rearrangement joins TRBV7-2 to TRBJ2-1, with TRBD2 as a possible D gene (5 bases). V was trimmed by 1 base and J by 7 bases, leaving 14 bases between them. CDR3 length equals 15 residues. The germline V gene has CDR1 SGHTA and CDR2 FQGNSA. The CDR3 nucleotides are TGTGCCAGCAGCTTAGGCGGGTCACGAGGGAATGAGCAGTTCTTC. Translating it yields CASSLGGSRGNEQFF.

The chain combines TRBV4-3 with TRBJ2-2; D remains unclear. V was shortened by 0 bases and J by 6 bases, with 5 bases between the two germline ends. Germline V gene sequence: CDR1 LGHNA, CDR2 YSLEER. This CDR3 has 13 amino acids. The CDR3 here is CASSQDLSGELFF. DNA of the CDR3: TGCGCCAGCAGCCAAGATCTATCCGGGGAGCTGTTTTTT.

V and J are TRBV5-6 and TRBJ2-7; no definite D call. Germline-derived CDR1 and CDR2 are SGHDT and YYEEEE. Trimming removed 4 bases at V and 3 bases at J, with 5 bases between. The CDR3 contains 11 residues. CDR3 sequence (DNA): TGTGCCAGCAGCGGCGACTACGAGCAGTACTTC. Translating gives CASSGDYEQYF.

J is TRBJ1-1 and V is TRBV5-1; D is unclear. V lost 4 bases and J 1 base, leaving 14 bases between the germline ends. The length of the CDR3 is 15 residues. Looked up from germline, CDR1 is SGHRS and CDR2 is YFSETQ. CDR3 sequence: CASSETGPTNTEAFF. Written as DNA, the CDR3 is TGCGCCAGCAGCGAGACCGGGCCCACGAACACTGAAGCTTTCTTT.

CDR3 loop: CASSPRDSLEANTGELFF. For the CDR3, the DNA is TGTGCCAGCAGCCCCCGGGACAGCCTCGAAGCGAACACCGGGGAGCTGTTTTTT. This chain uses TRBV9 with TRBJ2-2, with 7 positions matching TRBD1. The length of the CDR3 is 18 residues. V dropped 4 bases and J dropped 0; count of bases not matched to a gene: 12. Germline assignment: CDR1 SGDLS and CDR2 YYNGEE.

This rearrangement joins TRBV10-3 to TRBJ2-3; TRBD1 or TRBD2 may be the D gene (5 bases each). Trimming stripped 3 bases from V and 0 bases from J, with 10 bases between. Germline V gene lookup returns CDR1 ENHRY and CDR2 SYGVKD. This CDR3 is built from 15 residues. The CDR3: CAISDKGTSTDTQYF. For the CDR3, the DNA is TGTGCCATCAGTGATAAGGGGACGAGCACAGATACGCAGTATTTT.

The chain employs TRBV5-1 and TRBJ1-1, with TRBD1 as a possible D gene (5 bases). The CDR3 runs 13 residues. Germline assignment: CDR1 SGHRS and CDR2 YFSETQ. V shed 4 bases and J shed 4 bases, with 11 bases lying between them. DNA for the CDR3: TGCGCCAGCAGCGTCACAGGTCGCACTGAAGCTTTCTTT. Translation gives CASSVTGRTEAFF.

This clone has just a few counts. The rearrangement joins TRBV18 to TRBJ1-2; tentatively, D is TRBD1 (5 bases). CDR3 length: 16 residues. CDR1 and CDR2 (germline): KGHSH, LQKENI. With 6 bases removed from V and 7 bases from J, the gap between germline ends came to 24 bases. The CDR3 region is CASSPGGPGQSGGYTF. As DNA, the CDR3 is TGTGCCAGCTCCCCCGGAGGTCCAGGACAATCGGGTGGCTACACCTTC.

V gene TRBV6-5 combines with J gene TRBJ2-7, with D maybe TRBD1 (5 bases). CDR3 length: 15 amino acids. The germline V gene has CDR1 MNHEY and CDR2 SVGAGI. With 6 bases removed from V and 2 bases from J, the gap between germline ends came to 17 bases. The DNA of the CDR3 is TGTGCCAGCAGGTGGGGTACAGGCCGAACCTACGAGCAGTACTTC. Translation gives CASRWGTGRTYEQYF.

V gene TRBV5-1 combines with J gene TRBJ2-1, with TRBD2 matching 11 bases. The CDR3 has 17 amino acids. V shed 0 bases and J 10 bases; nucleotides not matched to a gene: 12. The germline V gene has CDR1 SGHRS and CDR2 YFSETQ. CDR3 region: CASSLVSSLAGGFEQFF. CDR3 DNA: TGCGCCAGCAGCTTGGTGAGTTCGCTAGCGGGAGGATTCGAGCAGTTCTTC.

This clone came up once. The chain joins TRBV2 to TRBJ2-2; D could derive from TRBD1 or TRBD2 (6 bases each). V was trimmed by 3 bases and J by 4 bases, leaving 12 bases between them. The CDR3 loop spans 15 amino acids. Looked up from germline, CDR1 is SNHLY and CDR2 is FYNNEI. CDR3 protein: CASSDNRGPTGELFF. CDR3 in DNA: TGTGCCAGCAGTGATAACCGGGGGCCCACCGGGGAGCTGTTTTTT.

J is TRBJ2-7 and V is TRBV14; 9 bases match TRBD2. V dropped 4 bases and J dropped 5; count of bases not matched to a gene: 15. CDR1 is SGHDN and CDR2 is FVKESK in the germline V gene. The CDR3 covers 17 residues. The CDR3 DNA is TGTGCCAGCAGCCCCTTAGACTTGCGGGGGGGCATCGACGAGCAGTACTTC. This gives the protein CASSPLDLRGGIDEQYF.

This clone appeared once. The gene calls are TRBV10-1 and TRBJ2-7; 7 nucleotides agree with TRBD1. The J segment lost 0 bases and the V segment lost 10 bases, leaving 12 bases of the junction unmatched. This CDR3 region has 15 residues. CDR1 WNHNN and CDR2 SYGVQD come from the germline V gene (reference sequence). Here the CDR3 DNA reads TGCGCCATCCGAATAGACAGGGAACTCTCCTACGAGCAGTACTTC. Translating gives CAIRIDRELSYEQYF.

V gene TRBV29-1 combines with J gene TRBJ2-7; D is perhaps TRBD1 (6 bases). CDR3 length equals 14 residues. V lost 4 bases and J 0 bases, leaving 13 bases between the germline ends. Germline loops: CDR1 SQVTM, CDR2 ANQGSEA. DNA of the CDR3: TGCAGCGTTGCCCCGGACAGAAGCTCCTACGAGCAGTACTTC. This sequence encodes CSVAPDRSSYEQYF.

The genes are TRBV7-2 and TRBJ1-2, with 10 bases fitting TRBD1. Germline V gives CDR1 SGHTA, CDR2 FQGNSA. CDR3 length equals 15 residues. Trimming removed 5 bases from V and 5 bases from J; junction bases left unmatched: 8. The CDR3 here is CASSPRTGGRYGYTF. The CDR3 nucleotides read TGTGCCAGCAGCCCCCGGACAGGGGGGAGATATGGCTACACCTTC.

This chain joins TRBV3-1 (or the pseudogene TRBV3-2) and TRBJ2-1; 11 nucleotides agree with TRBD2. Germline lookup yields CDR1 LGHDT and CDR2 YNNKEL (reference sequence). This CDR3 has 19 amino acids. V trimming: 0 bases; J trimming: 0 bases; junction bases outside the gene matches: 7. The CDR3 spells CASSQEKLAGVDSYNEQFF. CDR3 coding DNA: TGTGCCAGCAGCCAAGAGAAACTAGCGGGAGTGGACTCCTACAATGAGCAGTTCTTC.

The chain employs TRBV5-6 and TRBJ2-7; 8 bases line up with TRBD1. The CDR3 is made up of 16 amino acids. Per germline, CDR1 SGHDT and CDR2 YYEEEE. With V trimmed by 4 bases and J by 5 bases, 14 bases remained unmatched. The CDR3 nucleotides are TGTGCCAGCAGCCCCGAGGCAGGGGGCGGTTGGAACGAGCAGTACTTC. Its translation: CASSPEAGGGWNEQYF.

Only one count was recorded for this clone. The chain joins TRBV7-8 to TRBJ1-2; 7 bases are a match to TRBD1. CDR3 length: 14 residues. Trimming took 7 bases from V and 3 from J; bases not matched to a gene: 8. Germline V gene lookup returns CDR1 SGHVS and CDR2 FQNEAQ. The CDR3 coding sequence is TGTGCCAGCACCTCAGGGGGTCAATACTATGGCTACACCTTC. This sequence encodes CASTSGGQYYGYTF.

CDR3 loop: CASSGTGEGTGELFF. The CDR3 DNA sequence: TGTGCCAGCAGTGGGACAGGGGAAGGCACCGGGGAGCTGTTTTTT. This rearrangement joins TRBV6-4 to TRBJ2-2, with TRBD1 matching over 9 bases. The V gene's germline CDR1 is MRHNA and CDR2 SNTAGT. Trimming removed 4 bases from V and 4 bases from J; junction bases left unmatched: 4. The CDR3 contains 15 residues.

The V and J genes are TRBV6-5 and TRBJ2-2, with D possibly matching TRBD1 (5 bases). The CDR3 covers 13 residues. Trimming left V 4 bases short and J 4 bases short, with 7 bases between. Germline CDR1 MNHEY, CDR2 SVGAGI. The DNA for the CDR3 is TGTGCCAGCAGTTCAGGGCCCACCGGGGAGCTGTTTTTT. Translating it yields CASSSGPTGELFF.

J is TRBJ1-1 and V is TRBV3-1 (or the pseudogene TRBV3-2); D unresolved. Germline-derived CDR1 and CDR2 are LGHDT and YNNKEL (reference sequence). V shed 5 bases and J shed 4 bases, with 11 bases lying between them. The CDR3 is 13 amino acids. The CDR3: CASSSDVSTEAFF. In DNA, the CDR3 is TGTGCCAGCAGCTCGGACGTATCCACTGAAGCTTTCTTT.

The rearrangement links TRBV5-1 to TRBJ2-1; no clear D gene. V lost 1 base and J 0 bases, leaving 8 bases between the germline ends. Germline V gene data show CDR1 as SGHRS and CDR2 as YFSETQ. This CDR3 region has 15 residues. CDR3 in amino acids: CASSLYSSSYNEQFF. The CDR3 DNA reads as TGCGCCAGCAGCTTGTATTCAAGCTCCTACAATGAGCAGTTCTTC.

This clone was picked up a small number of times. The rearrangement joins TRBV29-1 to TRBJ1-5, with D possibly TRBD1 on 6 matching bases. V was clipped by 7 bases and J by 7 bases, with 20 bases between them. Germline loops: CDR1 SQVTM, CDR2 ANQGSEA. The CDR3 is made up of 14 amino acids. The CDR3 nucleotides read TGCAGCGCCCTATGGGCAGGGGCGGGACAGCCCCAGCATTTT. This sequence encodes CSALWAGAGQPQHF. The full variable domain, in which reference TRBV29-1 and TRBJ1-5 provide the parts outside the CDR3, is SAVISQKPSRDICQRGTSLTIQCQVDSQVTMMFWYRQQPGQSLTLIATANQGSEATYESGFVIDKFPISRPNLTFSTLTVSNMSPEDSSIYLCSALWAGAGQPQHFGDGTRLSIL.

This clone was observed a single time. The chain joins TRBV9 to TRBJ2-1, with 10 nucleotides matching TRBD2. Germline CDR1 is SGDLS and CDR2 is YYNGEE. V dropped 3 bases and J dropped 5; count of bases not matched to a gene: 8. The CDR3 is 16 residues long. CDR3 coding DNA: TGTGCCAGCAGCGAGCGGAGCGGGAGGGTCGACAATGAGCAGTTCTTC. Encoded protein: CASSERSGRVDNEQFF.

The chain carries TRBV19 and TRBJ1-5; 12 nucleotides align to TRBD1. The germline gives CDR1 LNHDA, CDR2 SQIVND (reference sequence). The junction had 16 bases not matched to a gene; V was cut back by 2 bases and J by 2 bases. The length of the CDR3 is 21 residues. CDR3 residues: CASSIHDSVGTGGLGNQPQHF. The CDR3 DNA reads TGTGCCAGTAGTATACACGACAGCGTCGGGACAGGGGGCTTGGGCAATCAGCCCCAGCATTTT. The full variable domain, in which reference TRBV19 and TRBJ1-5 provide the parts outside the CDR3, is DGGITQSPKYLFRKEGQNVTLSCEQNLNHDAMYWYRQDPGQGLRLIYYSQIVNDFQKGDIAEGYSVSREKKESFPLTVTSAQKNPTAFYLCASSIHDSVGTGGLGNQPQHFGDGTRLSIL.